The 10 T cell receptor beta chains presented below share a single source sample, sequenced in a study of T cell changes during pregnancy in multiple sclerosis. Produced via immunoSEQ multiplex PCR; TCRdb's table is partial and in-frame only. The data hold some 70,000 clones, with about 91% observed a single time. The sequenced sample was CD4+ T cells from peripheral blood mononuclear cells, obtained in the third trimester of pregnancy. The origin of the receptors is a female donor in good health, enrolled as a control in a pregnancy study.

The chain has TRBV5-1 and TRBJ1-3; the D is unclear. CDR1 is SGHRS and CDR2 is YFSETQ in the germline V gene. V lost 4 bases and J 0 bases, leaving 5 bases between the germline ends. The CDR3 covers 13 residues. CDR3 residues: CASSRISGNTIYF. As DNA, the CDR3 is TGCGCCAGCAGCCGTATCTCTGGAAACACCATATATTTT. The full variable domain, in which reference TRBV5-1 and TRBJ1-3 provide the parts outside the CDR3, is KAGVTQTPRYLIKTRGQQVTLSCSPISGHRSVSWYQQTPGQGLQFLFEYFSETQRNKGNFPGRFSGRQFSNSRSEMNVSTLELGDSALYLCASSRISGNTIYFGEGSWLTVV.

V is TRBV27 and J is TRBJ1-2; TRBD1 matches 10 bases. The CDR3 contains 12 residues. The V gene end was trimmed by 6 bases and the J gene end by 8 bases; junction bases not matched to a gene: 3. The V gene's germline CDR1 is MNHEY and CDR2 SMNVEV (reference sequence). CDR3: CASSPTGGGYTF. CDR3 nucleotide sequence: TGTGCCAGCAGCCCGACAGGGGGCGGCTACACCTTC.

The rearrangement links TRBV4-3 to TRBJ2-3; TRBD2 agrees at 12 bases. Per the germline V gene, CDR1 is LGHNA and CDR2 is YSLEER. The CDR3 has 16 amino acids. V shed 0 bases, J shed 14 bases, and the junction held 12 bases outside the gene matches. The CDR3 DNA reads as TGCGCCAGCAGCCAAGAACGGCTAGCGGGGGGGCCTCGATTGTATTTT. Its translation: CASSQERLAGGPRLYF.

The chain has TRBV28 and TRBJ1-2; D unclear. Germline loops: CDR1 MDHEN, CDR2 SYDVKM. The CDR3 is 11 amino acids. V lost 6 bases to trimming and J lost 3 bases, with 5 bases between them. The CDR3 is CASSGDYGYTF. The CDR3, as DNA: TGTGCCAGCAGCGGGGACTATGGCTACACCTTC.

The chain recombines TRBV18 with TRBJ1-4; D perhaps matches TRBD1 (5 bases). The V end lost 3 bases, the J end lost 0 bases, and 8 bases lay between the germline ends. The germline V gene has CDR1 KGHSH and CDR2 LQKENI. The CDR3 consists of 15 residues. CDR3 loop: CASSPSTATNEKLFF. The CDR3 DNA follows: TGTGCCAGCTCACCCTCGACAGCAACTAATGAAAAACTGTTTTTT.

CDR3 sequence reads: CASRVALLAGKSFF. The CDR3 DNA reads as TGCGCCAGCCGTGTCGCCCTTCTAGCGGGGAAATCGTTCTTC. The chain links TRBV10-2 to TRBJ2-1; TRBD2 aligns across 9 bases. V shed 8 bases, J shed 15 bases, and the junction held 17 bases outside the gene matches. The CDR3 loop spans 14 amino acids. Germline V gives CDR1 WSHSY, CDR2 SAAADI.

The chain uses TRBV4-2 and TRBJ2-4, with 7 bases aligning to TRBD1. The J segment lost 7 bases and the V segment lost 0 bases, leaving 6 bases of the junction unmatched. This CDR3 comprises 15 residues. Per germline, CDR1 LGHNA and CDR2 YNFKEQ. CDR3: CASSQDPGGMNIQYF. Written as DNA, the CDR3 is TGTGCCAGCAGCCAAGACCCAGGGGGAATGAACATTCAGTACTTC.

This clone was seen only once. This chain uses TRBV5-1 with TRBJ1-5; weak D call: TRBD1 (6 bases). V lost 2 bases and J lost 3, with 9 bases in between. Germline V gene sequence: CDR1 SGHRS, CDR2 YFSETQ. The length of the CDR3 is 14 residues. The CDR3, as DNA: TGCGCCAGCAGCTTAGGACAGCCCAATCAGCCCCAGCATTTT. Protein product: CASSLGQPNQPQHF.

This chain links TRBV15 with TRBJ2-1; TRBD2 is a possible D gene (6 bases). The germline V and J ends were trimmed by 2 bases and 0 bases, with 35 bases remaining between them. Germline V CDR1 and CDR2: LNHNV, YYDKDF (reference sequence). The CDR3 covers 24 residues. In nucleotides, the CDR3 is TGTGCCACCAGCAGACCCCAACTTAGTGGGCGGGACTGGAGTACTCCGAGCTCCTACAATGAGCAGTTCTTC. Its translation is CATSRPQLSGRDWSTPSSYNEQFF.

This clone showed up just once. This chain joins TRBV11-1 and TRBJ2-1; TRBD2 aligns across 11 bases. Trimming removed 4 bases from V and 3 bases from J; junction bases left unmatched: 8. Germline V gene data show CDR1 as SGHAT and CDR2 as FQDESV (reference sequence). This CDR3 contains 17 residues. In nucleotides, the CDR3 is TGTGCCAGCAGCTCTAAAATAGCGGGGGGGTACTACAATGAGCAGTTCTTC. Protein sequence: CASSSKIAGGYYNEQFF.